The TCR beta chain described here comes from a study of T cells in Graves' hyperthyroidism and ophthalmopathy. This clonotype was detected ten times or more. The antigen remains unidentified. Newly diagnosed hyperthyroidism, duration under 2 months, in patients aged 18 to 65. Based on clinical symptoms, serum thyroxine and TRAb, thyroid ultrasound and orbital computed tomography, diagnoses were reached. PBMCs came from 9 to 10 ml fresh peripheral blood. Amplification of TCR beta CDR3 regions was performed using RNA transcripts as template. HTBI primers drove first-round RT-PCR of the TCR CDR3. TCRdb reprocessed the multiplex PCR reads with MiXCR, giving one entry per CDR3 protein. The profile shows under 700,000 distinct CDR3 sequences, approximately 15% of them singletons. Study findings and constraints: Most thyroid clonotypes expanded above 0.001 were also detected in blood.

The receptor was derived from a young woman with Graves' hyperthyroidism. Input material: blood.

The CDR3 loop is CASSYSKSGLNEQYF. In nucleotides, the CDR3 is TGTGCCAGCAGTTACTCGAAGTCAGGGCTCAACGAGCAGTACTTC. This sequence joins TRBV6-5 and TRBJ2-7, with D perhaps TRBD1 (5 bases). Per the germline V gene, CDR1 is MNHEY and CDR2 is SVGAGI. V was shortened by 0 bases and J by 5 bases, with 14 bases between the two germline ends. The CDR3 has 15 amino acids.